The rows below give T cell receptor beta chains drawn from one sample of a study of beta chain features in type 1 diabetes. Some clones are missing from TCRdb's copy, which holds only in-frame ones; the method was immunoSEQ multiplex PCR. The top ten clones hold more than 0.1% of a sample with about 650,000 clones, around 12% of them seen once. Sequences were obtained from naive CD4+ T cells from blood. The receptors were gathered from a man aged 30-40 years with type 1 diabetes. CDR3s include the opening cysteine and the closing phenylalanine or tryptophan. The D gene is left open where the match is weak. For some rows the clone size is stated as once, few or many, or as a class when expanded; others skip it.

TRBD2 | . | TRBJ2-3 | 17 | TRBV2 | TGTGCCAGCAAGCCAGCGGGGGGGCCTCGACTCACAGATACGCAGTATTTT | CASKPAGGPRLTDTQYF
TRBD1 | . | TRBJ1-2 | 14 | TRBV9 | TGTGCCAGCACACAGGGGCCTTTGAACTATGGCTACACCTTC | CASTQGPLNYGYTF
. | . | TRBJ2-2 | 11 | TRBV29-1 | TGCAGCGTGGGGGACACCGGGGAGCTGTTTTTT | CSVGDTGELFF
TRBD1 | . | TRBJ1-4 | 14 | TRBV4-3 | TGCGCCAGCACCGACAGGGGGACTAACGAAAAACTGTTTTTT | CASTDRGTNEKLFF
TRBD1 | few | TRBJ2-1 | 15 | TRBV28 | TGTGCCAGCATCCTACCGGGACAGAGTAACAATGAGCAGTTCTTC | CASILPGQSNNEQFF
. | . | TRBJ1-1 | 16 | TRBV6-5 | TGTGCCAGCAGTTCGCAGGGAGAGGTGGTGAACACTGAAGCTTTCTTT | CASSSQGEVVNTEAFF
. | . | TRBJ1-4 | 15 | TRBV4-3 | TGCGCCAGCAGCCAAAGGGGCGGCCCTAATGAAAAACTGTTTTTT | CASSQRGGPNEKLFF
. | . | TRBJ1-6 | 17 | TRBV27 | TGTGCCAGCAGTTTAGTTGGAGTCGGAGGGGATAATTCACCCCTCCACTTT | CASSLVGVGGDNSPLHF
. | few | TRBJ1-1 | 12 | TRBV29-1 | TGCAGCGCCGGACGGATGAACACTGAAGCTTTCTTT | CSAGRMNTEAFF
TRBD1 | . | TRBJ1-2 | 15 | TRBV29-1 | TGCAGCGTCAAAAGGGACAGGGCCTCTAACTATGGCTACACCTTC | CSVKRDRASNYGYTF
. | . | TRBJ2-7 | 13 | TRBV28 | TGTGCCAGCAGCTCCGGGACTTCTAACGAGCAGTACTTC | CASSSGTSNEQYF
. | . | TRBJ1-3 | 14 | TRBV15 | TGTGCCACCAGCACCAGGGGTTACGGAAACACCATATATTTT | CATSTRGYGNTIYF
TRBD1 | . | TRBJ1-6 | 15 | TRBV14 | TGTGCCAGCAGCCCTCGGACAGGGCATAATTCACCCCTCCACTTT | CASSPRTGHNSPLHF
. | few | TRBJ1-1 | 12 | TRBV5-6 | TGTGCCAGCAGCAGGGCAGGCACTGAAGCTTTCTTT | CASSRAGTEAFF
TRBD1 | few | TRBJ2-5 | 13 | TRBV10-3 | TGTGCCATACGGCAGGGGGTCGGTGAGACCCAGTACTTC | CAIRQGVGETQYF
. | few | TRBJ2-5 | 12 | TRBV29-1 | TGCAGCGCAGGGGACTTCGGAGAGACCCAGTACTTC | CSAGDFGETQYF
. | many | TRBJ1-1 | 12 | TRBV6-1 | TGTGCCAGCAGGACAGAGAACACTGAAGCTTTCTTT | CASRTENTEAFF
TRBD1 | . | TRBJ2-5 | 12 | TRBV29-1 | TGCAGCGTTGCGGGACAGCAAGAGACCCAGTACTTC | CSVAGQQETQYF
. | . | TRBJ2-7 | 14 | TRBV27 | TGTGCCAGCAGTACCAACTCCGAATCCTACGAGCAGTACTTC | CASSTNSESYEQYF
. | once | TRBJ1-4 | 14 | TRBV2 | TGTGCCAGCAGGGAAGAGGGGGTTAATGAAAAACTGTTTTTT | CASREEGVNEKLFF
. | few | TRBJ1-5 | 13 | TRBV7-2 | TGTGCCAGCAGCTTACAGGGAAATCAGCCCCAGCATTTT | CASSLQGNQPQHF
. | . | TRBJ1-2 | 18 | TRBV2 | TGTGCCAGCAGTGACGGTTTTTCCTTTGGGGGGCCGGGATATGGCTACACCTTC | CASSDGFSFGGPGYGYTF
. | few | TRBJ1-3 | 15 | TRBV6-6 | TGTGCCAGCAGCCTAGACCGCGCCTCTGGAAACACCATATATTTT | CASSLDRASGNTIYF
. | . | TRBJ2-3 | 14 | TRBV10-3 | TGTGCCATCAGTGATTCCCCCAACACAGATACGCAGTATTTT | CAISDSPNTDTQYF
TRBD2 | . | TRBJ2-1 | 18 | TRBV2 | TGTGCCAGCACCGAGGGGAGGCTAGCGGGGGGCCTAGACAATGAGCAGTTCTTC | CASTEGRLAGGLDNEQFF
TRBD2 | . | TRBJ2-3 | 15 | TRBV19 | TGTGCCAGTAGTACCCTAGCGGGTTGGGAAGATACGCAGTATTTT | CASSTLAGWEDTQYF
. | . | TRBJ1-1 | 15 | TRBV7-9 | TGTGCCAGCAGCTGGGGGACCCTAGCGAACACTGAAGCTTTCTTT | CASSWGTLANTEAFF
. | . | TRBJ1-4 | 12 | TRBV5-1 | TGCGCCAGCAGCCCCGACTCGGAAAAACTGTTTTTT | CASSPDSEKLFF
. | . | TRBJ1-1 | 10 | TRBV4-2 | TGTGCCAGCAGCCAAACAGGGACCCCCTTT | CASSQTGTPF
. | . | TRBJ2-7 | 13 | TRBV21-1 | TGTGCCAGCAGCAAAACAGATTTCTACGAGCAGTACTTC | CASSKTDFYEQYF
. | . | TRBJ1-1 | 15 | TRBV19 | TGTGCCAGTAGTACCCCCCTGACTATGAACACTGAAGCTTTCTTT | CASSTPLTMNTEAFF
. | . | TRBJ1-4 | 13 | TRBV29-1 | TGCAGCGTCACGGGCAGCTCTAGTGAAAAACTGTTTTTT | CSVTGSSSEKLFF
. | . | TRBJ2-3 | 16 | TRBV11-2 | TGTGCCAGCAGCTTGGTTTCCGGGACTAGCACAGATACGCAGTATTTT | CASSLVSGTSTDTQYF
. | . | TRBJ1-6 | 15 | TRBV5-1 | TGCGCCAGCAGCGGGGAGAGCTCCTATAATTCACCCCTCCACTTT | CASSGESSYNSPLHF
. | . | TRBJ1-1 | 15 | TRBV18 | TGTGCCAGCTCCCCTAAGGGGGGGATAGGATCTGAAGCTTTCTTT | CASSPKGGIGSEAFF
. | . | TRBJ2-5 | 14 | TRBV5-1 | TGCGCCAGCAGCTTGGGTGGTAGCCGGGAGACCCAGTACTTC | CASSLGGSRETQYF
. | few | TRBJ1-2 | 11 | TRBV19 | TGTGCCAGTAGTTCCGACTATGGCTACACCTTC | CASSSDYGYTF
. | . | TRBJ2-1 | 15 | TRBV15 | TGTGCCACCAGCACAGCGCAGGGCTCCTACAATGAGCAGTTCTTC | CATSTAQGSYNEQFF
. | few | TRBJ1-1 | 15 | TRBV9 | TGTGCCAGCAGCGTAGTGGACAACCTTCGGAATGAAGCTTTCTTT | CASSVVDNLRNEAFF
. | few | TRBJ1-6 | 14 | TRBV5-1 | TGCGCCAGCAGCTTGGAGGGCAGAAATTCACCCCTCCACTTT | CASSLEGRNSPLHF
TRBD1 | . | TRBJ1-5 | 14 | TRBV27 | TGTGCCAGCAGTTTAAGACAGGGGGATCAGCCCCAGCATTTT | CASSLRQGDQPQHF
. | few | TRBJ1-5 | 14 | TRBV16 | TGTGCCAGCAGCCAATTGCAGGGCTTTCAGCCCCAGCATTTT | CASSQLQGFQPQHF
TRBD1 | few | TRBJ1-5 | 14 | TRBV5-1 | TGCGCCAGCAGCGTATCAGGGGGCGGGGAGCCCCAGCATTTT | CASSVSGGGEPQHF
. | few | TRBJ1-1 | 13 | TRBV6-5 | TGTGCCAGCACCCCACCCGGGGTGACTGAAGCTTTCTTT | CASTPPGVTEAFF
. | few | TRBJ2-7 | 13 | TRBV5-1 | TGCGCCAGCAGCCCGGATCAGAGGGGGAAGCAGTACTTC | CASSPDQRGKQYF
TRBD1 | . | TRBJ1-1 | 14 | TRBV7-9 | TGTGCCAGCAGCGTTATACAGGGGTGGACTGAAGCTTTCTTT | CASSVIQGWTEAFF
. | . | TRBJ2-3 | 15 | TRBV4-3 | TGCGCCAGCAGCTACACACTAGGAGGCACAGATACGCAGTATTTT | CASSYTLGGTDTQYF
. | . | TRBJ2-1 | 11 | TRBV21-1 | TGTGCCAGCAGACAACACAATGAGCAGTTCTTC | CASRQHNEQFF
. | few | TRBJ2-6 | 10 | TRBV29-1 | TGCGCCTCTGGGGCCAACGTCCTGACTTTC | CASGANVLTF
. | few | TRBJ1-5 | 17 | TRBV10-1 | TGCGCCAGCACATCCCCTACGCGGAGGGGAGGCAATCAGCCCCAGCATTTT | CASTSPTRRGGNQPQHF